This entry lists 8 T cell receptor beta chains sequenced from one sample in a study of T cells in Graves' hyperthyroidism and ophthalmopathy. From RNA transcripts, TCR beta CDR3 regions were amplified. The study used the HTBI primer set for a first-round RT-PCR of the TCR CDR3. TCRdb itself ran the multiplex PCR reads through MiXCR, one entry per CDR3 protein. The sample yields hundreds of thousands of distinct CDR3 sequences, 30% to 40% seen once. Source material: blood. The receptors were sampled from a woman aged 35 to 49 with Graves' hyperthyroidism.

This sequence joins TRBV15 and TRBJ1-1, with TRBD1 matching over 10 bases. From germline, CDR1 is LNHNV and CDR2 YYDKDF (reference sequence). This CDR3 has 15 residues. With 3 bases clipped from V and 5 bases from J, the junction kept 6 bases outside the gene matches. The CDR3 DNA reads TGTGCCACCAGCAGTCTGGGACAGGGGAGAACTGAAGCTTTCTTT. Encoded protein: CATSSLGQGRTEAFF. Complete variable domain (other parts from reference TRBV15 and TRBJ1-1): DAMVIQNPRYQVTQFGKPVTLSCSQTLNHNVMYWYQQKSSQAPKLLFHYYDKDFNNEADTPDNFQSRRPNTSFCFLDIRSPGLGDTAMYLCATSSLGQGRTEAFFGQGTRLTVV.

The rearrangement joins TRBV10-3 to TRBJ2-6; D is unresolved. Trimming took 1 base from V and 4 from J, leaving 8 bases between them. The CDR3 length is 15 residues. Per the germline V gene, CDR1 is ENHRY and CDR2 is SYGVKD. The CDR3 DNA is TGTGCCATCAGTGAGTTCCCCTCAGGGGCCAACGTCCTGACTTTC. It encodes CAISEFPSGANVLTF.

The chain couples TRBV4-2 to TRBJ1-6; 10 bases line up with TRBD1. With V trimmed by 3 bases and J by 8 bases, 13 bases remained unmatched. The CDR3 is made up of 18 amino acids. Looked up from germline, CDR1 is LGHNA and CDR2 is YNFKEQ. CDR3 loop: CASSQGQGRAGTHSPLHF. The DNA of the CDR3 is TGTGCCAGCAGCCAGGGACAGGGGCGCGCGGGTACCCATTCACCCCTCCACTTT.

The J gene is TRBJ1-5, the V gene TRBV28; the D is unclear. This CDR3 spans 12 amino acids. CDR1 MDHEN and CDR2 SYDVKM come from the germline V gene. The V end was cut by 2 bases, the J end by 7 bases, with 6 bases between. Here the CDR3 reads CASSLKRQPQHF. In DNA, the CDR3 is TGTGCCAGCAGTTTAAAACGGCAGCCCCAGCATTTT.

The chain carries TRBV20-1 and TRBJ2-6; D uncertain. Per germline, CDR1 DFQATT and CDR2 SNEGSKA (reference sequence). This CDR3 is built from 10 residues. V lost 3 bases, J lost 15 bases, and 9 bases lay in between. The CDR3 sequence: CSARRDALTF. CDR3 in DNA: TGCAGTGCTAGGCGCGACGCCCTGACTTTC.

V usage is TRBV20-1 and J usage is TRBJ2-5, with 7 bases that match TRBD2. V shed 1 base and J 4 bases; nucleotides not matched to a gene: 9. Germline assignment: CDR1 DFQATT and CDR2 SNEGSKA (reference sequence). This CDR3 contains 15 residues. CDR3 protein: CSARGHAGVGETQYF. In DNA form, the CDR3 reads TGCAGTGCTAGAGGCCACGCGGGAGTCGGAGAGACCCAGTACTTC.

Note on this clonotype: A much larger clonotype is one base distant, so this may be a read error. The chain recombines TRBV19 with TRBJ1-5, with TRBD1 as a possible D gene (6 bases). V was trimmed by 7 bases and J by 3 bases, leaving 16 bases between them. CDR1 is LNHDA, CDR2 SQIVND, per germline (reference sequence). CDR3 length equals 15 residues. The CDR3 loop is CASNPGQTANQPQHF. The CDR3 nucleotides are TGTGCCAGTAACCCAGGACAGACCGCCAATCAGCCCCAGCATTTT.

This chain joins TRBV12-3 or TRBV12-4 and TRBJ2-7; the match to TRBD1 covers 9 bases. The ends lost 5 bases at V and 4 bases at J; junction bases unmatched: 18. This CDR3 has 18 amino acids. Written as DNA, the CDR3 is TGTGCCAGCAGTGAGGACAGGGGAGGTATGCGTGGCTGGTACGAGCAGTACTTC. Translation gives CASSEDRGGMRGWYEQYF.